These 19 T cell receptor beta chains share one sample of origin, sequenced in a study of monozygotic twins with inflammatory bowel disease. TCRdb reprocessed the 5' RACE reads, keeping one entry per CDR3 protein, no DNA. This sample's table has 300,000 to 400,000 distinct CDR3 sequences. The sequenced sample was blood. The origin of the receptors is a human donor with ulcerative colitis or Crohn's disease, or a healthy co-twin of an affected twin (not recorded which).

J is TRBJ2-6 and V is TRBV7-3; TCRdb picks TRBD1, but there is no DNA to check that call. Germline loops: CDR1 SGHTA, CDR2 FQGTGA. This CDR3 has 19 amino acids. CDR3 in amino acids: CATSLRAGTGPGGANVLTF.

The chain uses TRBV5-1 and TRBJ1-5; without DNA, the TCRdb call of TRBD1 cannot be checked. There are 15 residues in the CDR3. Looked up from germline, CDR1 is SGHRS and CDR2 is YFSETQ. The CDR3 loop is CASSLAGQGWLGKHF.

This chain connects TRBV5-1 to TRBJ2-1; TCRdb designates TRBD2, a call that cannot be tested without DNA. CDR1 is SGHRS and CDR2 is YFSETQ in the germline V gene. The CDR3 extends over 17 amino acids. CDR3 sequence: CASSLPSLAGGNNEQFF.

The V gene is TRBV5-1, the J gene TRBJ1-1. The CDR3 spans 12 residues. Germline loops: CDR1 SGHRS, CDR2 YFSETQ. The CDR3 protein is CASGGVGPEAFF.

The CDR3 is CASSQGKDEKLFF. The chain couples TRBV3-1 to TRBJ1-4. The CDR3 extends over 13 amino acids. CDR1 is LGHDT and CDR2 is YNNKEL in the germline V gene (reference sequence). Combining the CDR3 with reference TRBV3-1 and TRBJ1-4 gives the whole variable domain DTAVSQTPKYLVTQMGNDKSIKCEQNLGHDTMYWYKQDSKKFLKIMFSYNNKELIINETVPNRFSPKSPDKAHLNLHINSLELGDSAVYFCASSQGKDEKLFFGSGTQLSVL.

The chain is built from TRBV29-1 and TRBJ2-4; TCRdb's D call, TRBD2, is unchecked because there is no DNA. The CDR3 runs to 16 residues. Germline CDR1 reads SQVTM; CDR2 reads ANQGSEA. This chain's CDR3 is CSVGVAGGTAGNMQYF. The entire variable domain, with the rest obtained from reference TRBV29-1 and TRBJ2-4, is as follows: SAVISQKPSRDICQRGTSLTIQCQVDSQVTMMFWYRQQPGQSLTLIATANQGSEATYESGFVIDKFPISRPNLTFSTLTVSNMSPEDSSIYLCSVGVAGGTAGNMQYFGAGTRLSVL.

V usage is TRBV3-1 and J usage is TRBJ2-1. Germline loops: CDR1 LGHDT, CDR2 YNNKEL (reference sequence). This CDR3 is built from 13 residues. This chain's CDR3 is CASSPDGGNEQFF.

The rearrangement links TRBV5-1 to TRBJ2-7. Germline CDR1 and CDR2: SGHRS and YFSETQ. The CDR3 has 14 residues. CDR3 region: CASSLDRGVYEQYF. Full variable domain (rest looked up from reference TRBV5-1 and TRBJ2-7): KAGVTQTPRYLIKTRGQQVTLSCSPISGHRSVSWYQQTPGQGLQFLFEYFSETQRNKGNFPGRFSGRQFSNSRSEMNVSTLELGDSALYLCASSLDRGVYEQYFGPGTRLTVT.

This chain connects TRBV5-1 to TRBJ1-5; as DNA is missing, the TRBD1 call by TCRdb cannot be tested. The length of the CDR3 is 14 residues. In germline, CDR1 is SGHRS, CDR2 YFSETQ. The CDR3 here is CASSLATGIQPQHF.

The chain couples TRBV15 to TRBJ2-7; TCRdb proposes TRBD2, but this gene call is untestable without DNA. The CDR3 consists of 14 residues. Germline V gene lookup returns CDR1 LNHNV and CDR2 YYDKDF (reference sequence). The CDR3 is CATSLQLGSYEQYF.

The CDR3 here is CASSFGGPSTDTQYF. The chain joins TRBV7-2 to TRBJ2-3; absent DNA, TCRdb's TRBD1 call cannot be checked. The CDR3 consists of 15 residues. CDR1 is SGHTA and CDR2 is FQGNSA in the germline V gene.

The chain has TRBV28 and TRBJ1-5; TCRdb names TRBD1, which stays unverified in the absence of DNA. The CDR3 is made up of 14 amino acids. The germline CDR1 and CDR2 sequences are MDHEN and SYDVKM. CDR3 amino acids: CASRLTGDYGPQHF.

This chain links TRBV12-3 or TRBV12-4 with TRBJ2-7; TCRdb's D call, TRBD2, is unchecked because there is no DNA. CDR3 length: 15 amino acids. The CDR3 loop is CASSSSSGGLYEQYF.

The rearrangement links TRBV12-5 to TRBJ1-6; TCRdb designates TRBD1, a call that cannot be tested without DNA. The CDR3 is made up of 14 amino acids. Germline lookup yields CDR1 LGHNT and CDR2 FRNRAP. This CDR3 reads CASGFDRSYSPLHF.

The chain recombines TRBV7-9 with TRBJ2-7. The germline V gene encodes CDR1 SEHNR and CDR2 FQNEAQ (reference sequence). CDR3 length: 14 amino acids. CDR3 sequence: CASSPYVRGDEQYF.

The genes are TRBV29-1 and TRBJ1-2; TCRdb designates TRBD1, a call that cannot be tested without DNA. Per germline, CDR1 SQVTM and CDR2 ANQGSEA. The length of the CDR3 is 14 residues. The chain's CDR3 is CSVEISGQPYGYTF.

The rearrangement uses TRBV7-2 and TRBJ2-3; checking the TCRdb D call of TRBD1 is not possible without DNA. This CDR3 has 16 amino acids. Per the germline V gene, CDR1 is SGHTA and CDR2 is FQGNSA. CDR3 region: CASSLGHQGVTDTQYF.

J is TRBJ2-7 and V is TRBV6-1. CDR1 is MNHNS and CDR2 is SASEGT in the germline V gene. This CDR3 region has 13 residues. This CDR3 reads CASSEGTDYEQYF.

The gene calls are TRBV5-4 and TRBJ2-2; TCRdb reports TRBD2, a call that lacks DNA to check it against. The CDR3 runs to 16 residues. CDR1 SGHNT and CDR2 YYREEE come from the germline V gene (reference sequence). The CDR3 protein is CASSPGGVGFTGELFF.